This is a list of T cell receptor beta chains from one sample in a study of blood T cells in healthy people across ages. MiXCR, run by TCRdb on the 5' RACE reads, gives a single entry per CDR3 protein. The table lists approximately 1,700,000 distinct CDR3 sequences, about 39% of them singletons. Sequencing input: blood. These TCRs come from a human donor in good health. The CDR3 runs from the conserved cysteine through the conserved F or W. The D gene is left open where the match is weak. Clone size is stated in some rows and not others, as once, few, many or a class when expanded.

cdr3_nt,cdr3_aa,v_call,j_call,clone_size,d_call
TGTGCCAGCAGCGTAAACCTCCGGACAGGGATCTACGAGCAGTACTTC,CASSVNLRTGIYEQYF,TRBV9,TRBJ2-7,.,TRBD1
TGCGCCAGCAGCCAAATTGACTCTGGTACGCAGTATTTT,CASSQIDSGTQYF,TRBV4-1,TRBJ2-3,.,.
TGCAGTGCTCTAACAGGGGATAGGATCTCTGAAGCTTTCTTT,CSALTGDRISEAFF,TRBV20-1,TRBJ1-1,few,TRBD1
TGTGCCAGCAGTGAATGGAATAGCGGGGCGACCACAGATACGCAGTATTTT,CASSEWNSGATTDTQYF,TRBV25-1,TRBJ2-3,.,TRBD2
TGTGCCAGCAGTTTGTTCCTCAGGGGGGAGACCCAGTACTTC,CASSLFLRGETQYF,TRBV12-3/TRBV12-4,TRBJ2-5,many,TRBD1
TGTGCCAGCAGCGACACAGGGGTTCCCTCCTACGAGCAGTTCTTC,CASSDTGVPSYEQFF,TRBV12-3/TRBV12-4,TRBJ2-1,.,TRBD1
TGCGCCAGCAGCCGACACCTGGCGGGACAACGACAAGAGACCCAGTACTTC,CASSRHLAGQRQETQYF,TRBV4-1,TRBJ2-5,.,.
TGCAGCGTTAACGGGCTTGGAGACAATTTTTCCGAGCAGTACTTC,CSVNGLGDNFSEQYF,TRBV29-1,TRBJ2-7,few,.
TGTGCTAGTGGTTTGGGACCCGCGGGTGAGCAGTTCTTC,CASGLGPAGEQFF,TRBV12-5,TRBJ2-1,.,.
TGTGCCAGCAGCACCTTAGCGGTGATCACAGATACGCAGTATTTT,CASSTLAVITDTQYF,TRBV9,TRBJ2-3,.,.
TGCGCCAGCAGCCAGTTTGCGGAAGACCCCTCCTACGAGCAGTACTTC,CASSQFAEDPSYEQYF,TRBV4-3,TRBJ2-7,.,.
TGTGCCAGCAGCTCTATTCGGGGCAGATCTAAAGGCACAGATACGCAGTATTTT,CASSSIRGRSKGTDTQYF,TRBV7-8,TRBJ2-3,.,.
TGTGCCAGCAGACCGGCGGGACAGGGGTCCTACGAGCAGTACTTC,CASRPAGQGSYEQYF,TRBV6-6,TRBJ2-7,few,TRBD1
TGTGCCAGCAGTTATGACAGCTATCAGCCCCAGCATTTT,CASSYDSYQPQHF,TRBV6-2/TRBV6-3,TRBJ1-5,few,.
TGTGCCAGCAGCTATGATGCTACAGGGGTCTTTAACTCCTACGAGCAGTACTTC,CASSYDATGVFNSYEQYF,TRBV11-3,TRBJ2-7,.,TRBD1
TGCAGTGCTACCTACCCGGGACAGACCTACGAGCAGTACTTC,CSATYPGQTYEQYF,TRBV20-1,TRBJ2-7,many,TRBD1
TGTGCCGGCAGTGTATCCCTAGCGGGGGGCCATAAAGAGACCCAGTACTTC,CAGSVSLAGGHKETQYF,TRBV12-3/TRBV12-4,TRBJ2-5,.,TRBD2
TGTGCCAGCAGCCCAACAGGTGCCTATTACGGGGAGCTGTTTTTT,CASSPTGAYYGELFF,TRBV7-2,TRBJ2-2,once,.
TGTGCCAGCAGCTTAGATCCGAGAGGCGATACCTACGAGCAGTACTTC,CASSLDPRGDTYEQYF,TRBV7-2,TRBJ2-7,.,.
TGTGCCAGCAGCCACCTGTCAGGGACTTCTAGCTACACCTTC,CASSHLSGTSSYTF,TRBV5-6,TRBJ1-2,few,.
TGTGCCAGCAGTTCGACACTCAACAATGAGCAGTTCTTC,CASSSTLNNEQFF,TRBV6-2/TRBV6-3,TRBJ2-1,few,.
TGTGCCAGCAGTAGGCCGGACAGGGGAGTAGATGGCTACACCTTC,CASSRPDRGVDGYTF,TRBV28,TRBJ1-2,.,TRBD1
TGCAGCGTTGAGAGGACAGCTGGGAATGAGCAGTACTTC,CSVERTAGNEQYF,TRBV29-1,TRBJ2-4,.,.
TGTGCCAGCAGCGTCCCTGGGGCTAGCGGGGGGGGGGAGACCCAGTACTTC,CASSVPGASGGGETQYF,TRBV7-2,TRBJ2-5,.,TRBD2
TGTGCCAGCAGCCCCCTAACAGGGGCCGGGTCCTACGAGCAGTACTTC,CASSPLTGAGSYEQYF,TRBV5-1,TRBJ2-7,.,TRBD1
TGTGCCTGGAGTGAGGATATGAACACTGAAGCTTTCTTT,CAWSEDMNTEAFF,TRBV30,TRBJ1-1,.,.
TGTGCCAACCCCAGCGGGCCCCGCTACAATGAGCAGTTCTTC,CANPSGPRYNEQFF,TRBV12-3/TRBV12-4,TRBJ2-1,.,.
TGCAGCGCCCCGGGCCTCGGCGGCAATGAGCAGTTCTTC,CSAPGLGGNEQFF,TRBV29-1,TRBJ2-1,many,.
TGTGCCAGCAGTCTCCTCCCGGGGGAGCCGTACAATGAGCAGTTCTTC,CASSLLPGEPYNEQFF,TRBV28,TRBJ2-1,.,.
TGTGCCAGCAACCCGGGGGACGACTACGAGCAGTACTTC,CASNPGDDYEQYF,TRBV12-3/TRBV12-4,TRBJ2-7,.,.
TGTGCCAGCAGTCCTCTGCAAGGACCTAATGAAAAACTGTTTTTT,CASSPLQGPNEKLFF,TRBV12-3/TRBV12-4,TRBJ1-4,many,.
TGCAGTGCTCTGGGGAAGGAGACCCAGTACTTC,CSALGKETQYF,TRBV20-1,TRBJ2-5,.,.
TGTGCCACCAGCAGAGCGGTTGTCAGGGGGGTTTTTCAGTTCTTC,CATSRAVVRGVFQFF,TRBV15,TRBJ2-1,.,.
TGTGCCAGCAGCTTGGCACCGCGGACAGTCAGCTGGAACTCACCCCTCCACTTT,CASSLAPRTVSWNSPLHF,TRBV5-6,TRBJ1-6,few,.
TGTGCCAGCAGTCCCAGGCAGAGCGGGGGCGATTTTTTGACTGAGCAGTTCTTC,CASSPRQSGGDFLTEQFF,TRBV9,TRBJ2-1,.,TRBD2
TGTGCCAGCAGTTCCGACAGGGCCTCCTACAATGAGCAGTTCTTC,CASSSDRASYNEQFF,TRBV7-9,TRBJ2-1,many,TRBD1
TGTGCCAGCAGCCGTGGACAGGCCTTTAATGGCTACACCTTC,CASSRGQAFNGYTF,TRBV7-2,TRBJ1-2,.,TRBD1
TGTGCCAGCACAGGGGGGTTAAACATTCAGTACTTC,CASTGGLNIQYF,TRBV2,TRBJ2-4,.,.
TGTGCCATCAGCCTGACAGGGGAAGGCTCCTATAATTCACCCCTCCACTTT,CAISLTGEGSYNSPLHF,TRBV10-3,TRBJ1-6,.,TRBD1
TGCGCCAGCAGCCCCCGTACAGGGGGACATGAAAAACTGTTTTTT,CASSPRTGGHEKLFF,TRBV28,TRBJ1-4,many,TRBD1
TGCAGTGCTAGACGGGGCAGGGACGAGCGAGCTCGAGAGCAGTACTTC,CSARRGRDERAREQYF,TRBV20-1,TRBJ2-7,.,.